The 18 T cell receptor beta chains in this list originate from one sample, sequenced in a study of T cell repertoires in cytomegalovirus infection. TCRdb recomputed calls from the reads with MiXCR, one row per CDR3 protein. Here the sample spans some 700,000 distinct CDR3 sequences, roughly 36% being singletons. The antigens these receptors bind are not known. The sequencing used cultured PBMCs, collected from culture after CMV antigen stimulation. These receptors were taken from a human donor in good health (CMV status not recorded). Some clones in this sample may be carry-over from other donors' samples.

This clonotype is a singleton in its sample. The genes are TRBV12-3 or TRBV12-4 and TRBJ1-3, with D hard to call. The CDR3 has 14 amino acids. V was clipped by 3 bases and J by 2 bases, with 8 bases between them. The CDR3 region is CASSFSVAGNTIYF. The CDR3 bases are TGTGCCAGCAGTTTTTCGGTCGCTGGAAACACCATATATTTT.

This sequence joins TRBV12-3 or TRBV12-4 and TRBJ1-4; D perhaps matches TRBD1 (5 bases). The CDR3 spans 12 residues. The V end lost 5 bases, the J end lost 8 bases, and 9 bases lay between the germline ends. For the CDR3, the DNA is TGTGCCAGCAGTGGGGGTGGAGAAAAACTGTTTTTT. Protein sequence: CASSGGGEKLFF.

The chain has TRBV20-1 and TRBJ2-3, with TRBD2 matching over 8 bases. Germline-derived CDR1 and CDR2 are DFQATT and SNEGSKA (reference sequence). CDR3 length equals 13 residues. CDR3 DNA sequence: TGCACTGCCGCGCGGGGGGACACAGATACGCAGTATTTT. It is translated as CTAARGDTDTQYF.

In its sample, this clonotype was seen a few times. V and J are TRBV5-1 and TRBJ1-6; D remains ambiguous. The CDR3 covers 13 residues. V lost 2 bases and J 5 bases, leaving 5 bases between the germline ends. Germline values: CDR1 SGHRS, CDR2 YFSETQ. CDR3 in DNA: TGCGCCAGCAGCTTCGAGGATAATTCACCCCTCCACTTT. This encodes CASSFEDNSPLHF.

In this sample, this clonotype turned up a few times. This chain uses TRBV7-2 with TRBJ1-2; a weak D match, TRBD1 (5 bases). The germline CDR1 and CDR2 sequences are SGHTA and FQGNSA. This CDR3 region has 14 residues. The V end lost 0 bases, the J end lost 11 bases, and 16 bases lay between the germline ends. Written as DNA, the CDR3 is TGTGCCAGCAGCTTAGCTGAAGGACATCCCGGTTACACCTTC. Translation: CASSLAEGHPGYTF.

Worth noting for this clonotype: The junction and the germline gene differ at one end; a read error may be behind it. V is TRBV7-2 and J is TRBJ2-3, with 12 bases fitting TRBD2. This CDR3 has 17 amino acids. Germline loops: CDR1 SGHTA, CDR2 FQGNSA. Written as DNA, the CDR3 is TGTGTCAGCAGCTTAACGGCTCGACTAGCGGGAGTGGATACGCAGTATTTT. This gives the protein CVSSLTARLAGVDTQYF.

This clonotype was observed a handful of times. The rearrangement joins TRBV27 to TRBJ2-3; TRBD2 might be the D (5 bases). V lost 8 bases and J 1 base, leaving 10 bases between the germline ends. Germline assignment: CDR1 MNHEY and CDR2 SMNVEV (reference sequence). The CDR3 is 13 amino acids. CDR3 sequence: CASGARGTDTQYF. The CDR3 region has the DNA TGTGCCAGCGGAGCGAGGGGCACAGATACGCAGTATTTT.

This clonotype was recorded a few times. The rearrangement joins TRBV7-2 to TRBJ1-1, with TRBD1 matching 7 bases. This CDR3 spans 14 amino acids. Germline V lookup: CDR1 SGHTA, CDR2 FQGNSA. With V trimmed by 5 bases and J by 5 bases, 8 bases remained unmatched. CDR3 DNA: TGTGCCAGCAGCCAAAACAGGGGTTGGACTGAAGCTTTCTTT. Residues: CASSQNRGWTEAFF.

V is TRBV10-3 and J is TRBJ2-7; 11 nucleotides line up with TRBD1. V dropped 6 bases and J dropped 5; count of bases not matched to a gene: 3. Germline V gives CDR1 ENHRY, CDR2 SYGVKD. This CDR3 is built from 13 residues. CDR3 in amino acids: CAISPGQGDEQYF. The CDR3 nucleotides read TGTGCCATCAGCCCGGGACAGGGGGACGAGCAGTACTTC.

This clonotype was counted ten times or more. The chain uses TRBV7-9 and TRBJ1-5; 7 bases are shared with TRBD1. Germline CDR1 is SEHNR and CDR2 is FQNEAQ (reference sequence). With V trimmed by 3 bases and J by 0 bases, 2 bases remained unmatched. The CDR3 is 15 residues long. CDR3 region: CASSLGQYSNQPQHF. The CDR3 bases are TGTGCCAGCAGCTTGGGACAGTATAGCAATCAGCCCCAGCATTTT.

The gene calls are TRBV10-3 and TRBJ2-3, with a weak D call TRBD1 (6 bases). Trimming left V 0 bases short and J 3 bases short, with 10 bases between. The CDR3 totals 15 residues. The germline CDR1 and CDR2 sequences are ENHRY and SYGVKD. CDR3 in DNA: TGTGCCATCAGTGAGTCTCTGGGGGCAACAGATACGCAGTATTTT. Protein: CAISESLGATDTQYF.

The chain combines TRBV15 with TRBJ1-2, with D tentatively TRBD1 (5 bases). The CDR3 has 14 amino acids. V was cut by 2 bases and J by 7 bases, with 14 bases left in between. CDR1 and CDR2 (germline): LNHNV, YYDKDF (reference sequence). The CDR3 DNA reads as TGTGCCACCAGCAGAAAGAAAGGGGACGGTGGCTACACCTTC. The encoded protein is CATSRKKGDGGYTF.

The gene calls are TRBV12-3 or TRBV12-4 and TRBJ2-1; D is ambiguous. The CDR3 runs 13 residues. Deletions cut 5 bases from V and 6 bases from J, with 11 bases between. The CDR3 loop is CASSPPWVNEQFF. In DNA form, the CDR3 reads TGTGCCAGCAGTCCGCCTTGGGTCAATGAGCAGTTCTTC.

A few counts support this clonotype. CDR3 in DNA: TGTGCCAGCAGTTTTAGTGGGGGCCGGAGGTCACCCCTCCACTTT. This codes for CASSFSGGRRSPLHF. The chain carries TRBV28 and TRBJ1-6, with D perhaps matching TRBD1 (6 bases). V gave up 3 bases and J gave up 10 bases, with 16 bases separating them. CDR1 and CDR2 from the germline V gene are MDHEN and SYDVKM. This CDR3 has 15 residues. The full variable domain, with the rest looked up from reference TRBV28 and TRBJ1-6, is DVKVTQSSRYLVKRTGEKVFLECVQDMDHENMFWYRQDPGLGLRLIYFSYDVKMKEKGDIPEGYSVSREKKERFSLILESASTNQTSMYLCASSFSGGRRSPLHFGNGTRLTVT.

In its sample, this clonotype was seen many times. This chain uses TRBV7-2 with TRBJ2-7; D might be TRBD1 or TRBD2, each matching 7 bases. V was clipped by 7 bases and J by 2 bases, with 12 bases between them. The CDR3 runs to 13 residues. Germline V gives CDR1 SGHTA, CDR2 FQGNSA. CDR3 sequence (DNA): TGTGCCAGCACCCCAGGGGGGGCCTACGAGCAGTACTTC. This codes for CASTPGGAYEQYF.

The genes are TRBV28 and TRBJ1-1; D remains ambiguous. The length of the CDR3 is 12 residues. Germline assignment: CDR1 MDHEN and CDR2 SYDVKM. Trimming shortened V by 4 bases and J by 11 bases, and 14 bases separated the two germline ends. The CDR3 loop is CASSYSNVRAFF. The DNA of the CDR3 is TGTGCCAGCAGTTATAGTAATGTCCGGGCTTTCTTT.

The chain has TRBV5-1 and TRBJ2-3; D unclear. The germline V gene has CDR1 SGHRS and CDR2 YFSETQ. Trimming cost V 6 bases and J 2 bases, with 13 bases left between them. The CDR3 has 14 residues. The CDR3 coding sequence is TGCGCCAGCACACCAAGGCAGGCCACAGATACGCAGTATTTT. Translating it yields CASTPRQATDTQYF.

The V and J genes are TRBV29-1 and TRBJ2-3, with D maybe TRBD2 (5 bases). Germline assignment: CDR1 SQVTM and CDR2 ANQGSEA. The CDR3 contains 12 residues. V lost 3 bases and J 3 bases, leaving 7 bases between the germline ends. The chain's CDR3 is CSVDEGTDTQYF. CDR3 bases: TGCAGCGTTGATGAGGGTACAGATACGCAGTATTTT.